This paragraph covers one T cell receptor (beta chain) sequence. Its cognate antigen is unknown. The source of the sample is a study of cytomegalovirus exposure and HLA in healthy donors. Study-wide context: HLA-typed donors were the source of tens of millions of unique TCRs held in an early data release. General study points: Researchers reported from a later analysis that most CMV-associated TCR beta chains appeared HLA-restricted. Fewer N-insertions than the approximately 680-donor mean were reportedly shown by an Asian-associated ancestry cluster in a later analysis.

Germline loops: CDR1 MNHNS, CDR2 SASEGT. V was pared by 3 bases and J by 6 bases, with 15 bases between. The CDR3 spans 15 residues. Amplification used 60 Vbeta primers and 13 Jbeta primers. TCRdb's copy holds only in-frame clones and misses some; the assay was immunoSEQ multiplex PCR. This sample has 60,000 or so clones, with about 89% found just once. The chain uses TRBV6-1 and TRBJ1-5; the D gene is possibly TRBD1 (6 bases). The sequenced material came from PBMCs. The TCR was taken from a young man in good health and CMV-seropositive. The chain's CDR3 is CASSEEEGGRQPQHF. CDR3 nucleotide sequence: TGTGCCAGCAGTGAGGAGGAAGGGGGTCGTCAGCCCCAGCATTTT.